This T cell receptor (beta chain) originates from a study of T cell responses to AZD1222 COVID-19 vaccine (dated by TCRdb to 2020 to 2023). In the study overall: AZD1222 recipients with second doses at about 4 weeks or about 12 weeks were pooled, because spike-specific TCR depth and breadth did not differ between schedules. Trial participants were enrolled by age into 18-55, 56-69 and 70-plus year subgroups, with 148, 28 and 57 TCR-sequenced participants respectively. A total of approximately 240 trial participants underwent TCR sequencing, of whom about 210 received two doses of AZD1222 and about 26 received two doses of the MenACWY control vaccine. What the study reported, not specific to this receptor: Because no day 14 peak-response samples were available, the repertoires could be characterized only after the peak T cell response. Most participants were white British and females outnumbered males, and the authors suggested that clonal diversity may have been underestimated. Epitopes outside the regions mutated in the B.1.351 and B.1.1.7 variants were reportedly recognized by nearly half of the unique spike-specific TCRs. Conclusions about previously exposed vaccinees were limited because only six or seven AZD1222 recipients were SARS-CoV-2 seropositive at baseline. The whole spike protein was spanned by vaccine-associated CD4 TCRs, and dominant responses were seen in regions 160-218 and 743-854. Spike-specific TCR breadth and depth rose significantly after two AZD1222 doses compared with day 0 and with MenACWY recipients. The 56-69-year group was small, and its depth increase did not reach significance, likely because of low power.

The CDR3 regions of human TCRbeta chains were subjected to immunosequencing. Processing in the source paper ran as follows. TCRs in the repertoires were compared against a reference library of SARS-CoV-2-specific TCRs that had been generated with the MIRA antigen-specificity platform. Breadth was defined as the fraction of unique TCRs that were SARS-CoV-2-associated. Depth was defined as the fraction of total T cells that were SARS-CoV-2-associated. Using the MIRA data, each spike-specific TCR was assigned both to the spike region to which the TCR was reactive and to a CD4 or CD8 class. Log10-transformed breadth and depth values were compared by one-way ANOVA with Sidak's multiple comparisons tests. TCRdb re-hosts the immuneACCESS table, in-frame sequences only. Its copies lack some clones; in the studies checked, an unresolved V gene accounts for under half of them, and the cause for the rest is not known. For V, J and clone size, that table is used; D and trimming come from the DNA. The sample data list approximately 82,000 clones, and 90% to 95% of these were observed just once. The ten largest make up 5.2% of the sample.

As concerns this clone: Its antigen has not been determined. The sample holds no much larger clone one base away, and base qualities are not on file.

In the paper's terms, the time point label means: baseline before first vaccination. Vaccinee samples were obtained from the UK trials COV001 and COV002, which included a single-blind randomized controlled phase 2/3 trial of AZD1222 (ChAdOx1 nCoV-19) in healthy adults. For TCRbeta chain sequencing, PBMC samples from trial participants were taken at day 0 and at day 28 after the second dose. The cysteine opens and the phenylalanine closes a CDR3 of 13 amino acids. This entry keeps only the CDR3 DNA: 39 bases, framed from base 1. CDR1 is given as MNHEY and CDR2 as SVGAGI, both from the germline V gene. Trimming takes 9 bases from V and 4 bases from J, and the germline ends sit 15 bases apart.

The chain couples TRBV6-5 to TRBJ2-5; tentative D gene TRBD2, with 6 bases matching. The receptor's source is an adult in good health. Sequenced here: peripheral blood, sampled on day 0 of AZD1222 vaccination. The CDR3 is CASLSSGSETQYF. Read as DNA, the sequence is TGTGCCAGTTTGAGTAGCGGCTCAGAGACCCAGTACTTC.